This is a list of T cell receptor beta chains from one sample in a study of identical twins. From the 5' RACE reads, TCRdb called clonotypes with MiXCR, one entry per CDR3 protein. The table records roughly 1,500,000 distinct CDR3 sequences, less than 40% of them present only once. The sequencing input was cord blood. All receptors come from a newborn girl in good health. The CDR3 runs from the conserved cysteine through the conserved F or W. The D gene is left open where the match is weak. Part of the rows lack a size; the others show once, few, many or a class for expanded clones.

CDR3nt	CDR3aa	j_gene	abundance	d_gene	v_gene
TGTGCCAGCAGTTTGTCTGAGAAACTGGAAGCTTTCTTT	CASSLSEKLEAFF	TRBJ1-1	NA	NA	TRBV12-3/TRBV12-4
TGTGCCAGCAGCGACAGGGTAGGACAGCCCCAGCATTTT	CASSDRVGQPQHF	TRBJ1-5	NA	TRBD1	TRBV28
TGTGCCAGCAGTTCCCCCGGGACAGGGTGGAATCAGCCCCAGCATTTT	CASSSPGTGWNQPQHF	TRBJ1-5	few	TRBD1	TRBV28
TGTGCCAGCAGTTTATACCGTTACGGGCAGTACTTC	CASSLYRYGQYF	TRBJ2-7	NA	NA	TRBV28
TGTGCCGGCAGTGAATCCGGGGTAGGGCAGCCCCAGCATTTT	CAGSESGVGQPQHF	TRBJ1-5	NA	NA	TRBV6-1
TGTGCCAGCATGAGGGGGCGGATCTTGATGGAGACCCAGTACTTC	CASMRGRILMETQYF	TRBJ2-5	NA	TRBD1	TRBV6-5
TGTGCCAGCAGTAAGACAGGGAAAGATGTAAACACTGAAGCTTTCTTT	CASSKTGKDVNTEAFF	TRBJ1-1	NA	TRBD1	TRBV12-3/TRBV12-4
TGTGCCAGCAGCTTGGCAGGCTACCACTACGAGCAGTACTTC	CASSLAGYHYEQYF	TRBJ2-7	NA	NA	TRBV12-1
TGCGCCAGCAGCATAGGAATCGCGGGACTAGCGATCTACGAGCAGTACTTC	CASSIGIAGLAIYEQYF	TRBJ2-7	few	TRBD2	TRBV5-1
TGTGCCTGGAGTGTACACAGCTCTGGGGCCAACGTCCTGACTTTC	CAWSVHSSGANVLTF	TRBJ2-6	NA	NA	TRBV30
TGTGCCAGCATGGCGAGCAATGAGCAGTTCTTC	CASMASNEQFF	TRBJ2-1	NA	NA	TRBV3-1
TGTGCCAGCAGTAAAGCTCCGGGACTAGCGAACACCGGGGAGCTGTTTTTT	CASSKAPGLANTGELFF	TRBJ2-2	NA	TRBD2	TRBV27
TGTGCCAGCAGTTTAAACCCCAAGCTCTATGGCTACACCTTC	CASSLNPKLYGYTF	TRBJ1-2	NA	NA	TRBV27
TGTGCCAGCAGCGTAGGAATAGGAGCGGGGCCGAACACCGGGGAGCTGTTTTTT	CASSVGIGAGPNTGELFF	TRBJ2-2	NA	TRBD2	TRBV9
TGTGCCAGCAGCCAAACTTCAGGGGATCAGCCCCAGCATTTT	CASSQTSGDQPQHF	TRBJ1-5	few	NA	TRBV3-1
TGCAGTGCTATCCCAGGGTGGGCCAAAAACATTCAGTACTTC	CSAIPGWAKNIQYF	TRBJ2-4	many	NA	TRBV20-1
TGTGCCACCAGAGAGACAGGAATAACCGGGGAGCTGTTTTTT	CATRETGITGELFF	TRBJ2-2	few	NA	TRBV24-1
TGTGCCAGCACTCCCGGGACAGGGGGCACAGATACGCAGTATTTT	CASTPGTGGTDTQYF	TRBJ2-3	NA	TRBD1	TRBV27
TGTGCCAGCAGCCAAATTGGGAGGGGGGGCCATTCCGAGCAGTACTTC	CASSQIGRGGHSEQYF	TRBJ2-7	NA	NA	TRBV3-1
TGCAGTGCTCTGACTAGCGGGACCATTGGAGAGACCCAGTACTTC	CSALTSGTIGETQYF	TRBJ2-5	few	TRBD2	TRBV20-1
TGCAGTGCTAGTCAGGGCCTCGGGGACAGGGGAGAGACCCAGTACTTC	CSASQGLGDRGETQYF	TRBJ2-5	once	TRBD1	TRBV20-1
TGTGCCAGCAGTCCCCGGACAGGGAATAACTATGGCTACACCTTC	CASSPRTGNNYGYTF	TRBJ1-2	many	TRBD1	TRBV27
TGTGCCTCCCTCCCCAGCGGGGGGTACAATGAGCAGTACTTC	CASLPSGGYNEQYF	TRBJ2-7	NA	TRBD2	TRBV30
TGCAGTGCTAGCAAGGGGGAACTGACTCAGCCCCAGCATTTT	CSASKGELTQPQHF	TRBJ1-5	NA	NA	TRBV20-1
TGTGCCAGCTCACCAATAATAGGGAATGAGCAGTTCTTC	CASSPIIGNEQFF	TRBJ2-1	many	NA	TRBV18
TGTGCCAGCAGTGAATCCGGCAGGGGGAACACTGAAGCTTTCTTT	CASSESGRGNTEAFF	TRBJ1-1	NA	NA	TRBV25-1
TGCAGTGCCTCCAAGGGGATAAATCAGCCCCAGCATTTT	CSASKGINQPQHF	TRBJ1-5	NA	NA	TRBV20-1
TGCGCCAGTGATCCGGGAGGTCGGACCGGGGAGCTGTTTTTT	CASDPGGRTGELFF	TRBJ2-2	NA	TRBD2	TRBV5-1
TGTGCCAGCTCACCTCGGACAGCGAACACCGGGGAGCTGTTTTTT	CASSPRTANTGELFF	TRBJ2-2	few	NA	TRBV18
TGTGCCAGCAGTAGCCCCAGGGGGGGGCGTTCCTACGAGCAGTACTTC	CASSSPRGGRSYEQYF	TRBJ2-7	few	NA	TRBV12-3/TRBV12-4
TGCAGTGCTAGCCTGACAGGGGTGAGCACTAAAGCTTTCTTT	CSASLTGVSTKAFF	TRBJ1-1	NA	TRBD1	TRBV20-1
TGTGCCATCAGTGAGATCGTTGCGACAGGAGCTTTCTTT	CAISEIVATGAFF	TRBJ1-1	NA	NA	TRBV10-3
TGTGCCAGTCGGAGGACGCCCTACGAGCAGTACTTC	CASRRTPYEQYF	TRBJ2-7	many	NA	TRBV12-3/TRBV12-4
TGTGCCTGGAATCCGGACCAGAGACACGAGCAGTACTTC	CAWNPDQRHEQYF	TRBJ2-7	NA	NA	TRBV30
TGTGCCAGCAGTTCTAAGGGCTTCGGGACCCTCCACTTT	CASSSKGFGTLHF	TRBJ1-6	NA	NA	TRBV27
TGCAGTGCTAGAAGCACTAGCGGGGGGGCAGAGACCCAGTACTTC	CSARSTSGGAETQYF	TRBJ2-5	many	TRBD2	TRBV20-1
TGCGCCAGCAGCTTGGACCTGGGCCAGGGCCTTAATGAAAAACTGTTTTTT	CASSLDLGQGLNEKLFF	TRBJ1-4	few	NA	TRBV5-1
TGCAGTGCCCGTAGGGGGCATGACACTGAAGCCTTCTTT	CSARRGHDTEAFF	TRBJ1-1	NA	TRBD1	TRBV20-1
TGCAGTGCTAGAGTACAGGGTCTGGGAAACACCATATATTTT	CSARVQGLGNTIYF	TRBJ1-3	NA	NA	TRBV20-1
TGTGCCAGCAGGCAGGGACCGAATGAAAAACTGTTTTTT	CASRQGPNEKLFF	TRBJ1-4	NA	NA	TRBV6-1
TGTGCCAGCAGCGTCTGGACTAGCGGGAGGTACAATGAGCAGTTCTTC	CASSVWTSGRYNEQFF	TRBJ2-1	few	TRBD2	TRBV7-2
TGTGCCAGCAGTGTCCGCTTACTCTACCAAGAGACCCAGTACTTC	CASSVRLLYQETQYF	TRBJ2-5	many	NA	TRBV12-3/TRBV12-4
TGTGCCAGCAGCTTATGGCAGAATGAGCAGTTCTTC	CASSLWQNEQFF	TRBJ2-1	many	NA	TRBV7-2
TGCAGTGCTAGAGATAAATGGGGTGCAGAGACCCAGTACTTC	CSARDKWGAETQYF	TRBJ2-5	NA	NA	TRBV20-1
TGCGCCAGCAGCTACGACCTAGCGAGTGGCACAGATACGCAGTATTTT	CASSYDLASGTDTQYF	TRBJ2-3	NA	NA	TRBV5-1
TGTGCCAGCAGCCGGGGATGGACAGTGTATTCTAACTATGGCTACACCTTC	CASSRGWTVYSNYGYTF	TRBJ1-2	NA	NA	TRBV7-9
TGTGCCAGCCGCCAAGAATTCGGACTAGCGGGCAATGAGCAGTTCTTC	CASRQEFGLAGNEQFF	TRBJ2-1	once	TRBD2	TRBV6-2/TRBV6-3
TGTGCCACCAGCTTAAGGGGGCCCTACAATGAGCAGTTCTTC	CATSLRGPYNEQFF	TRBJ2-1	few	TRBD1	TRBV10-3
TGTGCCAGCAGCTATTCCGGGACTAGGATCAATGAGCAGTACTTC	CASSYSGTRINEQYF	TRBJ2-7	NA	TRBD2	TRBV6-2/TRBV6-3
TGTGCCAGCAGCGGAATGGGGAATGAAAAACTGTTTTTT	CASSGMGNEKLFF	TRBJ1-4	NA	NA	TRBV6-1